The 9 T cell receptor beta chains in this list originate from one sample, sequenced in a study of blood T cell repertoires in COVID-19. Data came from immunoSEQ multiplex PCR; TCRdb stores just in-frame clones and leaves some out. The data hold about 230,000 clones, with around 83% observed a single time. Input material: peripheral blood. All receptors derive from a man aged 35-49 years who had recovered from COVID-19.

This clone was found once. The J gene is TRBJ1-2, the V gene TRBV29-1; a weak D match, TRBD1 (5 bases). CDR1 and CDR2 from the germline V gene are SQVTM and ANQGSEA. Trimming took off 4 bases at V and 8 bases at J, with 14 bases between the two ends. The CDR3 has 12 amino acids. The CDR3, as DNA: TGCAGCGTTGGTGGATCCGGGGGAGGCTACACCTTC. It codes for CSVGGSGGGYTF. Complete variable domain (other parts from reference TRBV29-1 and TRBJ1-2): SAVISQKPSRDICQRGTSLTIQCQVDSQVTMMFWYRQQPGQSLTLIATANQGSEATYESGFVIDKFPISRPNLTFSTLTVSNMSPEDSSIYLCSVGGSGGGYTFGSGTRLTVV.

The genes are TRBV2 and TRBJ2-7, with D possibly matching TRBD2 (5 bases). Germline loops: CDR1 SNHLY, CDR2 FYNNEI. V was clipped by 8 bases and J by 2 bases, with 10 bases between them. This CDR3 spans 12 amino acids. CDR3 sequence (DNA): TGTGCCAGCGGGAGACTAACCTACGAGCAGTACTTC. This gives the protein CASGRLTYEQYF.

The V call is TRBV27, the J call TRBJ2-1; D call uncertain. This CDR3 region has 11 residues. V lost 4 bases and J lost 9, with 7 bases in between. The germline gives CDR1 MNHEY, CDR2 SMNVEV (reference sequence). The CDR3 DNA is TGTGCCAGCAGTTATTTGAGTGAGCAGTTCTTC. It is translated as CASSYLSEQFF.

This clone was counted a single time. The chain carries TRBV7-9 and TRBJ1-3, with 7 bases that match TRBD1. Germline-derived CDR1 and CDR2 are SEHNR and FQNEAQ (reference sequence). The CDR3 is 15 amino acids. The trim removed 1 base at V and 3 bases at J, leaving 3 bases unmatched. The CDR3 DNA reads TGTGCCAGCAGCTTAGGAGGGGGCGGTGGAAACACCATATATTTT. Translating gives CASSLGGGGGNTIYF.

The chain couples TRBV30 to TRBJ1-1, with D tentatively TRBD1 (5 bases). V lost 0 bases and J lost 4, with 12 bases in between. Germline CDR1 and CDR2: GTSNPN and SVGIG (reference sequence). This CDR3 region has 14 residues. CDR3: CAWSVLPGLTEAFF. DNA of the CDR3: TGTGCCTGGAGTGTTCTCCCGGGACTCACTGAAGCTTTCTTT.

V gene TRBV5-4 combines with J gene TRBJ1-2; D remains unclear. This CDR3 contains 13 residues. Germline loops: CDR1 SGHNT, CDR2 YYREEE (reference sequence). V was shortened by 0 bases and J by 4 bases, with 7 bases between the two germline ends. CDR3 nucleotide sequence: TGTGCCAGCAGCTTGGGCGGACTCTATGGCTACACCTTC. Amino acids: CASSLGGLYGYTF.

The gene calls are TRBV19 and TRBJ1-5; D may be TRBD1 (5 bases). Trimming left V 6 bases short and J 5 bases short, with 17 bases between. This CDR3 spans 15 amino acids. Per germline, CDR1 LNHDA and CDR2 SQIVND (reference sequence). CDR3: CASSSPRGFDQPQHF. DNA of the CDR3: TGTGCCAGTAGCTCCCCCCGGGGGTTCGATCAGCCCCAGCATTTT.

V and J are TRBV7-9 and TRBJ2-1; D is perhaps TRBD2 (5 bases). The CDR3 runs 12 residues. V lost 8 bases and J lost 3, with 8 bases in between. Germline V gene sequence: CDR1 SEHNR, CDR2 FQNEAQ (reference sequence). CDR3 in DNA: TGTGCCAGCTCGGGGAACTACAATGAGCAGTTCTTC. This encodes CASSGNYNEQFF.

The V call is TRBV11-2, the J call TRBJ2-1; 14 bases are a match to TRBD2. Germline lookup yields CDR1 SGHAT and CDR2 FQNNGV. The CDR3 contains 17 residues. The V segment lost 5 bases and the J segment 2 bases; nucleotides outside the gene matches: 5. The CDR3 DNA reads TGTGCCAGCAGCCCTGGGACTAGCGGGAGTACCTACAATGAGCAGTTCTTC. This translates into CASSPGTSGSTYNEQFF.